The 27 T cell receptor beta chains below come from one sample, sequenced in a study of human T cells and chemical hapten exposure. Time point noted: pre-sensitization, week 0. The treatment is: therapeutic diphenylcyclopropenone sensitization with weekly scalp DPC. TCRdb re-derived calls from the RACE reads in MiXCR, one entry per CDR3 protein. The table lists fewer than 300,000 distinct CDR3 sequences, approximately 7.5% of them singletons. Sequenced material: whole blood, taken in connection with sensitization to the hapten diphenylcyclopropenone (DPC). The receptors were sampled from a man between 18 and 35 years old with alopecia areata. Some clones in this sample may be carry-over from other donors' samples.

J is TRBJ2-3 and V is TRBV7-8; tentative D call: TRBD1 (6 bases). The V gene's germline CDR1 is SGHVS and CDR2 FQNEAQ. Trimming shortened V by 9 bases and J by 2 bases, and 9 bases separated the two germline ends. This CDR3 has 12 amino acids. In DNA, the CDR3 is TGTGCCAGTGGACAGTACACAGATACGCAGTATTTT. Its translation is CASGQYTDTQYF.

J is TRBJ1-1 and V is TRBV27; 7 bases map to TRBD1. Per the germline V gene, CDR1 is MNHEY and CDR2 is SMNVEV (reference sequence). There are 16 residues in the CDR3. Unmatched junction bases numbered 9, after V lost 3 bases and J lost 2 bases. CDR3 coding DNA: TGTGCCAGCAGTTTGGGACCCGGGACAGAAAACACTGAAGCTTTCTTT. Translated: CASSLGPGTENTEAFF.

This clonotype was detected many times. The chain employs TRBV7-9 and TRBJ2-1; no clear D. This CDR3 comprises 13 residues. Germline V CDR1 and CDR2: SEHNR, FQNEAQ (reference sequence). Trimming stripped 1 base from V and 4 bases from J, with 5 bases between. CDR3 DNA sequence: TGTGCCAGCAGCTTAGTACTTTACAATGAGCAGTTCTTC. This codes for CASSLVLYNEQFF. Full variable domain (remainder filled in from reference TRBV7-9 and TRBJ2-1): DTGVSQNPRHKITKRGQNVTFRCDPISEHNRLYWYRQTLGQGPEFLTYFQNEAQLEKSRLLSDRFSAERPKGSFSTLEIQRTEQGDSAMYLCASSLVLYNEQFFGPGTRLTVL.

This clonotype was recorded at least ten times. The rearrangement uses TRBV7-9 and TRBJ2-2; 7 bases are shared with TRBD1. Losses at the gene ends were 5 bases for V and 6 bases for J; bases not matched to a gene: 6. The CDR3 spans 14 residues. The germline CDR1 and CDR2 sequences are SEHNR and FQNEAQ (reference sequence). The CDR3 DNA is TGTGCCAGCAGCGTCGACAGGGTCTCCGGGGAGCTGTTTTTT. The encoded protein is CASSVDRVSGELFF.

This clonotype has more than one count but fewer than ten. V usage is TRBV9 and J usage is TRBJ2-7; D gene unclear. CDR3 length: 12 residues. V was clipped by 7 bases and J by 6 bases, with 14 bases between them. CDR1 and CDR2 from the germline V gene are SGDLS and YYNGEE. CDR3 amino acids: CASEADFSEQYF. DNA of the CDR3: TGTGCCAGCGAAGCAGATTTCTCCGAGCAGTACTTC.

In this sample, this clonotype turned up many times. The chain recombines TRBV7-3 with TRBJ1-5; 10 nucleotides align to TRBD1. CDR1 is SGHTA and CDR2 is FQGTGA in the germline V gene. The CDR3 extends over 14 amino acids. Trimming took 9 bases from V and 2 from J; bases not matched to a gene: 4. The CDR3, as DNA: TGTGCCAGGTGGGACAGGGGAGGCAATCAGCCCCAGCATTTT. Translation gives CARWDRGGNQPQHF.

This clonotype came up a few times. The rearrangement uses TRBV27 and TRBJ1-3; D might be TRBD1 (6 bases). Trimming shortened V by 2 bases and J by 3 bases, and 14 bases separated the two germline ends. CDR3 length: 16 amino acids. Germline V CDR1 and CDR2: MNHEY, SMNVEV (reference sequence). The CDR3 DNA reads TGTGCCAGCAGTTTAAGGGGAACAGGGAGTGGAAACACCATATATTTT. As protein: CASSLRGTGSGNTIYF.

This clonotype was seen a handful of times. The chain has TRBV7-9 and TRBJ1-5; D not resolved. The CDR3 has 12 residues. The germline V gene has CDR1 SEHNR and CDR2 FQNEAQ (reference sequence). With 6 bases removed from V and 3 bases from J, the gap between germline ends came to 6 bases. The CDR3 DNA follows: TGTGCCAGCAGTTGGGACAATCAGCCCCAGCATTTT. It is translated as CASSWDNQPQHF.

This clonotype was recorded a few times. This CDR3 reads CASGGQGRTNSPLHF. The CDR3 nucleotides read TGTGCCAGCGGGGGACAGGGCCGGACTAATTCACCCCTCCACTTT. The rearrangement uses TRBV28 and TRBJ1-6, with 9 positions matching TRBD1. Unmatched junction bases numbered 8, after V lost 8 bases and J lost 6 bases. The CDR3 sequence is 15 residues long. The germline V gene encodes CDR1 MDHEN and CDR2 SYDVKM.

The chain joins TRBV11-1 to TRBJ1-3; no clear D gene. CDR1 and CDR2 from the germline V gene are SGHAT and FQDESV (reference sequence). The CDR3 has 16 residues. The germline V and J ends were trimmed by 0 bases and 5 bases, with 14 bases remaining between them. CDR3 sequence (DNA): TGTGCCAGCAGCTTAGCGGCGGACGAAATCCGAAACACCATATATTTT. Residues: CASSLAADEIRNTIYF.

About this clonotype: Germline and junction disagree at one end, which may indicate a read error. This chain uses TRBV7-6 with TRBJ2-3; D unresolved. The CDR3 runs to 14 residues. CDR1 is SGHVS, CDR2 FNYEAQ, per germline. The CDR3 DNA reads TGTGGCAGCAGCCCCCGGACCGATCCAGATACGCAGTATTTT. It yields the protein CGSSPRTDPDTQYF.

The CDR3 sequence: CASRWAGTGELFF. CDR3 coding DNA: TGTGCCAGCAGGTGGGCGGGGACCGGGGAGCTGTTTTTT. This chain joins TRBV6-2 or TRBV6-3 and TRBJ2-2; the D gene is possibly TRBD2 (6 bases). The CDR3 has 13 amino acids. Germline V gene data show CDR1 as MNHEY and CDR2 as SVGEGT. The V gene lost 6 bases and the J gene lost 5 bases, with 10 bases spanning the gap.

This clonotype was observed a few times. The chain has TRBV5-1 and TRBJ2-1, with 8 bases identical to TRBD2. Germline loops: CDR1 SGHRS, CDR2 YFSETQ. V shed 4 bases and J 7 bases; nucleotides not matched to a gene: 13. The CDR3 spans 16 residues. CDR3 sequence: CASSPGTGGNKNEQFF. The CDR3 DNA is TGCGCCAGCAGCCCGGGTACGGGGGGGAATAAGAATGAGCAGTTCTTC.

In its sample, this clonotype was seen a few times. This rearrangement joins TRBV9 to TRBJ2-3; 7 nucleotides agree with TRBD1. V shed 0 bases, J shed 4 bases, and the junction held 5 bases outside the gene matches. The CDR3 is 15 amino acids. Germline V gives CDR1 SGDLS, CDR2 YYNGEE. CDR3 amino acids: CASSVAGGRADTQYF. The CDR3 DNA is TGTGCCAGCAGCGTAGCAGGGGGTAGGGCAGATACGCAGTATTTT.

The sample holds a few counts of this clonotype. The genes are TRBV24-1 and TRBJ2-1; D is possibly TRBD1 or TRBD2 (6 bases each). CDR3 length: 14 amino acids. The V gene's germline CDR1 is KGHDR and CDR2 SFDVKD. Trimming removed 3 bases from V and 8 bases from J, with 13 bases in between. As DNA, the CDR3 is TGTGCCACCAGTGATGGGGGGCGCTGGGATGAGCAGTTCTTC. Translating it yields CATSDGGRWDEQFF.

The chain links TRBV5-1 to TRBJ2-4, with D uncertain. Germline V gene sequence: CDR1 SGHRS, CDR2 YFSETQ. The CDR3 is made up of 12 amino acids. The ends were cut back, 4 bases at V and 6 bases at J, with 8 bases in the middle. CDR3 loop: CASSPPGNIQYF. The CDR3 DNA reads TGCGCCAGCAGCCCACCGGGAAACATTCAGTACTTC.

The gene calls are TRBV24-1 and TRBJ2-7; D gene ambiguous. The germline gives CDR1 KGHDR, CDR2 SFDVKD. The ends were cut back, 3 bases at V and 6 bases at J, with 5 bases in the middle. This CDR3 has 11 residues. The CDR3 protein is CATSDVTEQYF. The CDR3 coding sequence is TGTGCCACCAGTGATGTAACCGAGCAGTACTTC.

The chain is built from TRBV6-6 and TRBJ1-1; D is ambiguous. The V end lost 7 bases, the J end lost 2 bases, and 17 bases lay between the germline ends. Germline values: CDR1 MNHNY, CDR2 SVGAGI (reference sequence). The CDR3 contains 15 residues. The CDR3 coding sequence is TGTGCCAGCATTCCACCAGGCACTTCAAACACTGAAGCTTTCTTT. Its protein product is CASIPPGTSNTEAFF.

The chain links TRBV4-3 to TRBJ2-3; 8 bases are a match to TRBD2. There are 17 residues in the CDR3. CDR1 LGHNA and CDR2 YSLEER come from the germline V gene. Trimming cost V 1 base and J 3 bases; bases outside gene matches: 9. The CDR3 here is CASSQGSSGGRTDTQYF. The CDR3 coding sequence is TGCGCCAGCAGCCAAGGCTCCAGCGGGGGTAGGACAGATACGCAGTATTTT.

The chain has TRBV12-3 or TRBV12-4 and TRBJ1-2; D is undetermined. With 3 bases removed from V and 4 bases from J, the gap between germline ends came to 6 bases. The CDR3 has 12 amino acids. In nucleotides, the CDR3 is TGTGCCAGCAGTTTTCTCAGCTATGGCTACACCTTC. Translating it yields CASSFLSYGYTF.

Many counts were recorded for this clonotype. This chain joins TRBV27 and TRBJ1-2, with no clear D. Germline V gives CDR1 MNHEY, CDR2 SMNVEV (reference sequence). The CDR3 sequence is 16 residues long. The V gene lost 0 bases and the J gene lost 4 bases, with 15 bases spanning the gap. As DNA, the CDR3 is TGTGCCAGCAGTTTATCGTGGAAGCCCTTCTCCTATGGCTACACCTTC. It codes for CASSLSWKPFSYGYTF.

The chain combines TRBV6-2 or TRBV6-3 with TRBJ2-1; D unclear. V was cut by 10 bases and J by 7 bases, with 17 bases left in between. Germline values: CDR1 MNHEY, CDR2 SVGEGT. The CDR3 extends over 13 amino acids. CDR3 residues: CATTDPSPNEQFF. The CDR3 DNA follows: TGTGCCACCACGGACCCTTCGCCAAATGAGCAGTTCTTC.

CDR3 bases: TGTGCCAGCAGGACGGCGGGGCAGGGAGGCGAAAAACTGTTTTTT. The encoded protein is CASRTAGQGGEKLFF. The rearrangement joins TRBV2 to TRBJ1-4; weak D call: TRBD1 (5 bases). Germline assignment: CDR1 SNHLY and CDR2 FYNNEI. The CDR3 spans 15 residues. V was cut by 6 bases and J by 8 bases, with 19 bases left in between.

This clonotype was observed a few times. The chain couples TRBV11-2 to TRBJ2-7, with 9 bases identical to TRBD1. This CDR3 spans 16 amino acids. Trimming at V came to 1 base and at J to 0 bases, leaving 4 bases not matched to a gene. Germline V lookup: CDR1 SGHAT, CDR2 FQNNGV. Here the CDR3 DNA reads TGTGCCAGCAGCTTAGCCGGACAGGGGAGCTCCTACGAGCAGTACTTC. Its protein is CASSLAGQGSSYEQYF.

This clonotype occurred a few times. This rearrangement joins TRBV20-1 to TRBJ2-7; TRBD2 aligns across 8 bases. V lost 3 bases and J lost 1; bases outside the gene matches: 5. The CDR3 spans 14 residues. The V gene's germline CDR1 is DFQATT and CDR2 SNEGSKA (reference sequence). This chain's CDR3 is CSARGASGSYEQYF. In nucleotides, the CDR3 is TGCAGTGCTAGGGGGGCTAGCGGGTCCTACGAGCAGTACTTC.

This clonotype was picked up many times. This chain connects TRBV20-1 to TRBJ1-5, with 11 bases aligning to TRBD1. Trimming took 0 bases from V and 5 from J; bases not matched to a gene: 9. Germline CDR1 and CDR2: DFQATT and SNEGSKA (reference sequence). CDR3 length equals 17 residues. In nucleotides, the CDR3 is TGCAGTGCTAGAGACCGGGACAGGGGGATGGCTCATCAGCCCCAGCATTTT. Its translation: CSARDRDRGMAHQPQHF.

V is TRBV11-1 and J is TRBJ1-1; possible D gene TRBD1, 6 bases. The CDR3 covers 15 residues. V was shortened by 2 bases and J by 6 bases, with 16 bases between the two germline ends. Germline V CDR1 and CDR2: SGHAT, FQDESV (reference sequence). CDR3 in DNA: TGTGCCAGCAGCTTAACGCAGGGGCCGTCCTCTGAAGCTTTCTTT. This translates into CASSLTQGPSSEAFF.